The 8 T cell receptor beta chains below were found in one sample sequenced in a study of T cells in Graves' hyperthyroidism and ophthalmopathy. RNA transcripts provided the source from which TCR beta CDR3 regions were amplified. Primed by the HTBI set, a first-round RT-PCR was run on the TCR CDR3. TCRdb fed the multiplex PCR reads into MiXCR, producing one record per CDR3 protein. The table has 250,000 or so distinct CDR3 sequences, about 17% seen once; the top ten hold around 26%. The source material was blood. All receptors derive from a woman between 18 and 29 years old with Graves' ophthalmopathy.

Many counts were recorded for this clonotype. This rearrangement joins TRBV7-9 to TRBJ2-5; D unclear. The V gene's germline CDR1 is SEHNR and CDR2 FQNEAQ (reference sequence). The V and J ends lost 7 bases and 5 bases respectively, with 20 bases between them. This CDR3 is 15 amino acids long. The DNA of the CDR3 is TGTGCCAGCACCGAAGCCTTTGGAGCCCGGGAGACCCAGTACTTC. Protein sequence: CASTEAFGARETQYF.

Note on this clonotype: This may come from a read error, since a much larger clone is one base off. This chain joins TRBV7-9 and TRBJ1-1; D unclear. The germline gives CDR1 SEHNR, CDR2 FQNEAQ (reference sequence). The CDR3 has 14 residues. The CDR3 nucleotides are TGTGCCGGCAGCTTAGGTCAGAGAAACACTGAAGCTTTCTTT. Translated, it gives CAGSLGQRNTEAFF.

In its sample, this clonotype was seen many times. The V gene is TRBV7-2, the J gene TRBJ2-1, with a tentative D call TRBD1 (6 bases). This CDR3 has 17 amino acids. V was pared by 3 bases and J by 2 bases, with 17 bases between. In germline, CDR1 is SGHTA, CDR2 FQGNSA. The CDR3 loop is CASSFPTGGGTYNEQFF. The CDR3 nucleotides read TGTGCCAGCAGCTTCCCAACGGGTGGGGGCACCTACAATGAGCAGTTCTTC.

The chain links TRBV25-1 to TRBJ2-5, with unresolved D. The CDR3 extends over 15 amino acids. With 3 bases removed from V and 2 bases from J, the gap between germline ends came to 13 bases. Germline lookup yields CDR1 MGHDK and CDR2 SYGVNS. The DNA of the CDR3 is TGTGCCAGCAGTGATGATAGGGTGGGTCAAGAGACCCAGTACTTC. Its translation is CASSDDRVGQETQYF.

This clonotype appeared many times. This chain uses TRBV6-1 with TRBJ1-2; D unclear. The CDR3 extends over 13 amino acids. Germline loops: CDR1 MNHNS, CDR2 SASEGT. V was clipped by 2 bases and J by 4 bases, with 8 bases between them. In DNA form, the CDR3 reads TGTGCCAGCAGTGAAACATCGACCTATGGCTACACCTTC. This gives the protein CASSETSTYGYTF.

The chain recombines TRBV19 with TRBJ1-1; possible D gene TRBD1, 6 bases. This CDR3 comprises 15 residues. With 5 bases removed from V and 4 bases from J, the gap between germline ends came to 17 bases. Germline assignment: CDR1 LNHDA and CDR2 SQIVND (reference sequence). CDR3 nucleotide sequence: TGTGCCAGTAGTGGGGATCTCAAGGGGGGCACTGAAGCTTTCTTT. Residues: CASSGDLKGGTEAFF.

The sample holds many counts of this clonotype. This chain links TRBV20-1 with TRBJ2-5; D might be TRBD2 (7 bases). The V end was cut by 6 bases, the J end by 5 bases, with 19 bases between. Germline V CDR1 and CDR2: DFQATT, SNEGSKA (reference sequence). The length of the CDR3 is 14 residues. CDR3 amino acids: CSAERGGIRETQYF. The CDR3 DNA follows: TGCAGTGCAGAGAGGGGGGGAATCCGGGAGACCCAGTACTTC.

There are many counts of this clonotype. The J gene is TRBJ2-1, the V gene TRBV6-1; D gene unclear. CDR1 is MNHNS, CDR2 SASEGT, per germline. The V gene lost 4 bases and the J gene lost 2 bases, with 9 bases spanning the gap. CDR3 size: 14 residues. CDR3 in amino acids: CASSGGFAYNEQFF. The CDR3 region has the DNA TGTGCCAGCAGTGGGGGTTTTGCCTACAATGAGCAGTTCTTC.